Below are 7 T cell receptor beta chains sequenced from a single sample in a study of spatial heterogeneity in lung cancer. Time point of the sample: sample taken at primary tumor resection. No antigen has been identified for these receptors. TCRdb used MiXCR to reprocess the 5' RACE reads, holding one entry per CDR3 protein. Of more than 2,500 distinct CDR3 sequences in the sample, under 55% were seen once. Points from the study as a whole: Tumoral mutation counts were tracked by counts of expanded intratumoral alpha and beta TCRs.

The sequencing used lung tumor tissue, collected at surgery. These TCRs come from a male donor with early-stage non-small cell lung cancer.

As to this clonotype: This beta chain is off target for a library built for alpha chains, so its abundance means little. As DNA, the CDR3 is TGCGCCAGCAGCCGTACCACAGGGGGCGAGGAGACCCAGTACTTC. Translating it yields CASSRTTGGEETQYF. The chain carries TRBV5-1 and TRBJ2-5, with 9 bases fitting TRBD1. The CDR3 runs to 15 residues. V lost 4 bases to trimming and J lost 5 bases; unmatched junction nucleotides: 9. CDR1 and CDR2 from the germline V gene are SGHRS and YFSETQ.

As for this clonotype: This beta chain turned up in a library designed for alpha chains; as an off-target read, its abundance says little. The chain combines TRBV7-9 with TRBJ2-1; D not resolved. The germline V and J ends were trimmed by 3 bases and 0 bases, with 15 bases remaining between them. CDR1 is SEHNR and CDR2 is FQNEAQ in the germline V gene (reference sequence). The CDR3 length is 17 residues. As DNA, the CDR3 is TGTGCCAGCAGCTTCTTTTTAGGCGGCAGCTCCTACAATGAGCAGTTCTTC. Amino acids: CASSFFLGGSSYNEQFF.

To note about this clonotype: Little can be read into the size of this beta chain, an off-target read in a library designed for alpha chains. The chain uses TRBV3-1 and TRBJ2-1; a weak D match, TRBD2 (5 bases). Looked up from germline, CDR1 is LGHDT and CDR2 is YNNKEL (reference sequence). The V and J ends lost 0 bases and 8 bases respectively, with 14 bases between them. CDR3 size: 15 residues. DNA for the CDR3: TGTGCCAGCAGCCAAGAGGAGGCTAGGTCCGATGAGCAGTTCTTC. Translated: CASSQEEARSDEQFF.

By share, this clonotype ranks as medium-sized. Being off target in a library aimed at alpha chains, this beta chain has a size of little meaning. J is TRBJ1-1 and V is TRBV20-1; D may be TRBD1 (6 bases). This CDR3 has 17 amino acids. The germline CDR1 and CDR2 sequences are DFQATT and SNEGSKA (reference sequence). The CDR3 DNA is TGCAGCAGTGAGGGCTTTACTCTAGGACAGTTGAACACTGAAGCTTTCTTT. It yields the protein CSSEGFTLGQLNTEAFF.

The sample holds a few counts of this clonotype. This beta chain is off target for a library built for alpha chains, so its abundance means little. The chain is built from TRBV7-9 and TRBJ2-7, with 7 positions matching TRBD2. The CDR3 sequence is 14 residues long. From germline, CDR1 is SEHNR and CDR2 FQNEAQ (reference sequence). V shed 5 bases, J shed 2 bases, and the junction held 6 bases outside the gene matches. The CDR3 region is CASSGGLTPYEQYF. The CDR3 DNA reads TGTGCCAGCAGCGGGGGACTAACCCCCTACGAGCAGTACTTC.

As regards this clonotype: In a library made to pick up alpha chains, this beta chain is a stray read with a size that means little. V and J are TRBV14 and TRBJ2-3, with 7 nucleotides matching TRBD1. This CDR3 is 13 amino acids long. Trimming at V came to 7 bases and at J to 2 bases, leaving 3 bases not matched to a gene. Germline lookup yields CDR1 SGHDN and CDR2 FVKESK. The CDR3 loop is CASMGQSTDTQYF. DNA for the CDR3: TGTGCCAGCATGGGACAGTCCACAGATACGCAGTATTTT.

This clonotype was observed a few times. This beta chain is off target for a library built for alpha chains, so its abundance means little. The chain couples TRBV2 to TRBJ2-1, with D unresolved. The length of the CDR3 is 13 residues. V was pared by 7 bases and J by 2 bases, with 9 bases between. Looked up from germline, CDR1 is SNHLY and CDR2 is FYNNEI. CDR3 in DNA: TGTGCCAGCAAGGGCCGCCCCTACAATGAGCAGTTCTTC. Its translation: CASKGRPYNEQFF.